Below, 19 T cell receptor beta chains from the same sample are listed, as sequenced in a study of T-cell memory formation after mild COVID-19. TCRdb re-called the 5' RACE reads through MiXCR, storing one row per CDR3 protein. The table records fewer than 350,000 distinct CDR3 sequences, approximately 8.4% of them present only once. Input material: PBMCs or a T cell subset sorted from them (not recorded which). The receptors derive from a man aged 18 to 29 who had mild COVID-19 (a few samples of this study predate the infection). Cell type and time point are not known.

This clonotype was picked up a small number of times. The chain couples TRBV5-4 to TRBJ2-2; either TRBD1 or TRBD2 may supply D (6 bases each). This CDR3 spans 15 amino acids. V was clipped by 2 bases and J by 2 bases, with 10 bases between them. Germline lookup yields CDR1 SGHNT and CDR2 YYREEE (reference sequence). The CDR3 region is CASSFRGRNTGELFF. CDR3 coding DNA: TGTGCCAGCAGCTTCCGGGGGCGCAACACCGGGGAGCTGTTTTTT.

This clonotype turned up a few times. J is TRBJ2-5 and V is TRBV20-1, with 8 bases fitting TRBD2. Trimming cost V 5 bases and J 5 bases; bases outside gene matches: 7. The CDR3 extends over 13 amino acids. Germline CDR1 reads DFQATT; CDR2 reads SNEGSKA (reference sequence). CDR3 coding DNA: TGCAGTGCTGCCCGGGGGGGCGCTGAGACCCAGTACTTC. This sequence encodes CSAARGGAETQYF.

This chain joins TRBV12-3 or TRBV12-4 and TRBJ1-4; 9 bases fit TRBD1. The V segment lost 6 bases and the J segment 3 bases; nucleotides outside the gene matches: 2. CDR3 length: 14 residues. The CDR3 sequence: CASRGQGPNEKLFF. CDR3 nucleotide sequence: TGTGCCAGCAGGGGACAGGGACCTAATGAAAAACTGTTTTTT.

The chain employs TRBV12-3 or TRBV12-4 and TRBJ1-4; 7 bases line up with TRBD1. Losses at the gene ends were 5 bases for V and 7 bases for J; bases not matched to a gene: 7. CDR3 size: 14 residues. The CDR3 bases are TGTGCCAGCAGTCCAACGACAGGGTTTGAAAAACTGTTTTTT. The encoded protein is CASSPTTGFEKLFF.

This clonotype came up many times. Here the CDR3 reads CASSWAGGQPQHF. The CDR3 coding sequence is TGTGCCAGCAGTTGGGCCGGCGGTCAGCCCCAGCATTTT. This rearrangement joins TRBV5-6 to TRBJ1-5; no reliable D call. CDR3 length equals 13 residues. Trimming pared 5 bases from V and 6 bases from J, leaving 12 bases between. Germline-derived CDR1 and CDR2 are SGHDT and YYEEEE.

This clonotype was observed a handful of times. This chain links TRBV4-1 with TRBJ2-1; D may be TRBD1 or TRBD2 (5 bases each). CDR1 is MGHRA, CDR2 YSYEKL, per germline. Trimming cost V 0 bases and J 9 bases, with 9 bases left between them. The CDR3 is 13 residues long. CDR3 nucleotide sequence: TGCGCCAGCAGCCAAGAAGGGACGGGTGAGCAGTTCTTC. Its translation: CASSQEGTGEQFF.

Many counts were recorded for this clonotype. Written as DNA, the CDR3 is TGCAGTGCTAAGCGCGGGGGGGCCTCTGGTACGCAGTATTTT. Amino acid sequence: CSAKRGGASGTQYF. This chain joins TRBV20-1 and TRBJ2-3, with 9 positions matching TRBD2. Germline V gene data show CDR1 as DFQATT and CDR2 as SNEGSKA (reference sequence). The V segment lost 4 bases and the J segment 8 bases; nucleotides outside the gene matches: 10. This CDR3 comprises 14 residues.

This clonotype appeared many times. This chain uses TRBV7-3 with TRBJ2-1, with 10 bases aligning to TRBD1. V trimming: 5 bases; J trimming: 5 bases; junction bases outside the gene matches: 9. The length of the CDR3 is 16 residues. The germline CDR1 and CDR2 sequences are SGHTA and FQGTGA. CDR3 sequence: CASSRGGTGVDNEQFF. The CDR3 DNA is TGTGCCAGCAGCCGGGGCGGGACAGGGGTGGACAATGAGCAGTTCTTC.

This clonotype has at least ten counts. V usage is TRBV4-3 and J usage is TRBJ2-7; D might be TRBD1 or TRBD2, each matching 5 bases. Trimming stripped 0 bases from V and 4 bases from J, with 19 bases between. CDR1 is LGHNA, CDR2 YSLEER, per germline. The CDR3 extends over 17 amino acids. The CDR3 DNA sequence: TGCGCCAGCAGCCAAGATCGGAGTGGGGGATCGGGGTACGAGCAGTACTTC. It specifies CASSQDRSGGSGYEQYF.

The V call is TRBV4-2, the J call TRBJ2-1, with 9 bases matching TRBD2. The germline CDR1 and CDR2 sequences are LGHNA and YNFKEQ. The ends lost 2 bases at V and 7 bases at J; junction bases unmatched: 9. The CDR3 loop spans 16 amino acids. This CDR3 is CASSQSLAGSPNEQFF. In DNA form, the CDR3 reads TGTGCCAGCAGCCAATCTCTAGCGGGGTCGCCAAATGAGCAGTTCTTC.

This clonotype was detected only a few times. This chain uses TRBV20-1 with TRBJ2-7; the D gene is possibly TRBD2 (5 bases). From germline, CDR1 is DFQATT and CDR2 SNEGSKA (reference sequence). With 3 bases removed from V and 3 bases from J, the gap between germline ends came to 12 bases. The length of the CDR3 is 13 residues. The CDR3 sequence: CSASPNGVYEQYV. CDR3 nucleotides: TGCAGTGCTAGTCCTAACGGGGTCTACGAGCAGTACGTC.

This chain uses TRBV12-3 or TRBV12-4 with TRBJ1-1; 7 bases align to TRBD1. The CDR3 contains 14 residues. With V trimmed by 11 bases and J by 0 bases, 9 bases remained unmatched. The CDR3 sequence is CACLRDRLNTEAFF. For the CDR3, the DNA is TGTGCCTGTCTTCGGGACAGATTGAACACTGAAGCTTTCTTT.

This clonotype was recorded at least ten times. The chain's CDR3 is CSAFFGGGAGDTQYF. CDR3 coding DNA: TGCAGTGCCTTTTTCGGCGGGGGGGCCGGGGACACGCAGTATTTT. J is TRBJ2-3 and V is TRBV20-1; the match to TRBD2 covers 9 bases. There are 15 residues in the CDR3. The V segment lost 6 bases and the J segment 9 bases; nucleotides outside the gene matches: 16. CDR1 and CDR2 from the germline V gene are DFQATT and SNEGSKA (reference sequence).

This clonotype was detected many times. The chain employs TRBV18 and TRBJ1-1; perhaps TRBD1 as D (5 bases). The CDR3 is 13 amino acids. Germline loops: CDR1 KGHSH, CDR2 LQKENI. V lost 4 bases and J lost 1, with 7 bases in between. CDR3 nucleotides: TGTGCCAGCTCACAAGGGGCGAACACTGAAGCTTTCTTT. Translation gives CASSQGANTEAFF. The complete variable domain, with remaining parts taken from reference TRBV18 and TRBJ1-1, reads NAGVMQNPRHLVRRRGQEARLRCSPMKGHSHVYWYRQLPEEGLKFMVYLQKENIIDESGMPKERFSAEFPKEGPSILRIQQVVRGDSAAYFCASSQGANTEAFFGQGTRLTVV.

A few counts support this clonotype. The chain combines TRBV15 with TRBJ2-5, with D perhaps TRBD2 (6 bases). This CDR3 has 16 amino acids. CDR1 is LNHNV and CDR2 is YYDKDF in the germline V gene (reference sequence). Trimming left V 0 bases short and J 4 bases short, with 15 bases between. This CDR3 is CATSREGRRDGETQYF. The CDR3 DNA reads as TGTGCCACCAGCAGAGAGGGGCGGAGGGACGGAGAGACCCAGTACTTC. Drawing the rest from reference TRBV15 and TRBJ2-5, the complete variable domain is DAMVIQNPRYQVTQFGKPVTLSCSQTLNHNVMYWYQQKSSQAPKLLFHYYDKDFNNEADTPDNFQSRRPNTSFCFLDIRSPGLGDTAMYLCATSREGRRDGETQYFGPGTRLLVL.

This clonotype turned up a few times. This chain uses TRBV4-3 with TRBJ1-3; D gene unclear. Trimming stripped 0 bases from V and 4 bases from J, with 10 bases between. The CDR3 totals 15 residues. Germline loops: CDR1 LGHNA, CDR2 YSLEER. Here the CDR3 DNA reads TGCGCCAGCAGCCAAGATGTGGGTCACGGAAACACCATATATTTT. As protein: CASSQDVGHGNTIYF.

The rearrangement uses TRBV4-3 and TRBJ2-7; 11 positions agree with TRBD2. The V segment lost 1 base and the J segment 3 bases; nucleotides outside the gene matches: 14. This CDR3 has 19 residues. CDR1 LGHNA and CDR2 YSLEER come from the germline V gene. The CDR3 nucleotides are TGCGCCAGCAGCCAAGCGGCTAGCGGGGGGACCCGGAATCGCTACGAGCAGTACTTC. It is translated as CASSQAASGGTRNRYEQYF.

This clonotype was recorded a few times. V gene TRBV11-3 combines with J gene TRBJ1-1; D is perhaps TRBD1 (5 bases). The CDR3 has 14 amino acids. Between the trimmed V and J ends, which lost 3 bases and 5 bases, there was a span of 13 bases. Per the germline V gene, CDR1 is SGHNT and CDR2 is YENEEA. The CDR3 is CASSFGNRGTEAFF. DNA for the CDR3: TGTGCCAGCAGCTTTGGGAATAGGGGAACTGAAGCTTTCTTT.

V usage is TRBV7-9 and J usage is TRBJ1-3; 9 bases map to TRBD1. V shed 2 bases and J 2 bases; nucleotides not matched to a gene: 4. CDR1 and CDR2 (germline): SEHNR, FQNEAQ (reference sequence). CDR3 length: 16 amino acids. CDR3 DNA: TGTGCCAGCAGCTTATCTGGGACAGGGACTGGAAACACCATATATTTT. Translated, it gives CASSLSGTGTGNTIYF.